These 32 T cell receptor beta chains came from one sample sequenced in a study of lymphopenia after photon versus proton radiotherapy (dated by TCRdb to the late 2010s). The protocol used for the library was the immunoSEQ multiplex PCR assay. TCRdb obtained this table from immuneACCESS and retained in-frame rearrangements with V and J assigned. These tables miss some clones; where compared with another copy, unresolved V genes account for less than half of the shortfall, and the remainder is unexplained. The sample table contains some 20,000 clones; only one count was recorded for just over 90% of them. The ten largest clones take up about 6.5% of the sample. The sample consisted of peripheral blood, taken from a patient treated with photon-based radiotherapy. The source of these receptors is a man aged 55-75 years with pancreatic cancer.

V is TRBV6-5 and J is TRBJ2-1; D perhaps matches TRBD1 (5 bases). Trimming pared 6 bases from V and 10 bases from J, leaving 13 bases between. The CDR3 runs to 12 residues. Germline-derived CDR1 and CDR2 are MNHEY and SVGAGI. This CDR3 is CASSPGAEEQFF. Here the CDR3 DNA reads TGTGCCAGCAGCCCTGGGGCAGAGGAGCAGTTCTTC.

The gene calls are TRBV19 and TRBJ1-1; D is ambiguous. Germline values: CDR1 LNHDA, CDR2 SQIVND (reference sequence). CDR3 size: 13 residues. V lost 8 bases and J lost 7, with 17 bases in between. CDR3 sequence: CASVYRFGSEAFF. The CDR3 DNA follows: TGTGCCAGTGTTTACAGATTCGGGAGTGAAGCTTTCTTT.

The chain employs TRBV14 and TRBJ2-7; no firm D call. Germline CDR1 SGHDN, CDR2 FVKESK. CDR3 size: 13 residues. Trimming took 2 bases from V and 5 from J, leaving 10 bases between them. DNA for the CDR3: TGTGCCAGCAGCCAAATAGGTCCGGACGAGCAGTACTTC. Residues: CASSQIGPDEQYF.

This clone appeared once. The chain joins TRBV16 to TRBJ2-3; D is unclear. The CDR3 has 12 residues. CDR1 and CDR2 (germline): KGHSY, FQNENV. Trimming took off 1 base at V and 6 bases at J, with 5 bases between the two ends. CDR3 sequence reads: CASSQFGDTQYF. CDR3 DNA sequence: TGTGCCAGCAGCCAATTCGGGGATACGCAGTATTTT. The variable domain in full, with the rest retrieved from reference TRBV16 and TRBJ2-3, is GEEVAQTPKHLVRGEGQKAKLYCAPIKGHSYVFWYQQVLKNEFKFLISFQNENVFDETGMPKERFSAKCLPNSPCSLEIQATKLEDSAVYFCASSQFGDTQYFGPGTRLTVL.

The rearrangement joins TRBV9 to TRBJ1-2; D is unresolved. Trimming removed 0 bases from V and 5 bases from J, with 14 bases in between. The CDR3 covers 15 residues. CDR1 and CDR2 from the germline V gene are SGDLS and YYNGEE. The CDR3 protein is CASSVDPATPYGYTF. Written as DNA, the CDR3 is TGTGCCAGCAGCGTAGACCCAGCCACACCTTATGGCTACACCTTC.

The J gene is TRBJ2-4, the V gene TRBV6-5; D assignment may be TRBD1 or TRBD2 (5 bases each). The CDR3 totals 13 residues. The germline V gene encodes CDR1 MNHEY and CDR2 SVGAGI. The germline V and J ends were trimmed by 9 bases and 0 bases, with 9 bases remaining between them. CDR3 bases: TGTGCCAGTGGGACCTTAGCCAAAAACATTCAGTACTTC. It is translated as CASGTLAKNIQYF.

This chain joins TRBV7-2 and TRBJ2-3; TRBD1 is a possible D gene (5 bases). V gave up 1 base and J gave up 6 bases, with 8 bases separating them. In germline, CDR1 is SGHTA, CDR2 FQGNSA. The CDR3 contains 13 residues. The CDR3 sequence: CASSLVGLDTQYF. CDR3 sequence (DNA): TGTGCCAGCAGCTTAGTGGGGCTTGATACGCAGTATTTT.

The chain joins TRBV19 to TRBJ1-3, with TRBD1 as a possible D gene (5 bases). Germline V gene lookup returns CDR1 LNHDA and CDR2 SQIVND (reference sequence). The CDR3 is 14 amino acids. Between the trimmed V and J ends, which lost 3 bases and 8 bases, there was a span of 14 bases. The CDR3, as DNA: TGTGCCAGTAGTATGATTGGGGGGACGGACACCATATATTTT. Translation gives CASSMIGGTDTIYF.

The chain is built from TRBV4-3 and TRBJ1-1; a possible D gene is TRBD1 (5 bases). Germline loops: CDR1 LGHNA, CDR2 YSLEER. This CDR3 comprises 18 residues. The V end was cut by 1 base, the J end by 1 base, with 19 bases between. The CDR3 is CASSQGIMVQGENTEAFF. CDR3 nucleotide sequence: TGCGCCAGCAGCCAAGGGATAATGGTTCAGGGAGAGAACACTGAAGCTTTCTTT.

The genes are TRBV6-1 and TRBJ1-4; no clear D. CDR1 and CDR2 (germline): MNHNS, SASEGT. CDR3 length equals 11 residues. Trimming removed 6 bases from V and 8 bases from J, with 7 bases in between. The CDR3 sequence: CASRGGEKLFF. In DNA form, the CDR3 reads TGTGCCAGCAGGGGAGGGGAAAAACTGTTTTTT.

This clone was counted between two and nine times. This sequence joins TRBV30 and TRBJ2-6; D unclear. V gave up 0 bases and J gave up 0 bases, with 9 bases separating them. Germline assignment: CDR1 GTSNPN and CDR2 SVGIG (reference sequence). This CDR3 is built from 16 residues. The CDR3 sequence is CAWSVVGNSGANVLTF. Written as DNA, the CDR3 is TGTGCCTGGAGTGTAGTGGGGAACTCTGGGGCCAACGTCCTGACTTTC.

In this sample, this clone turned up a few times. The V and J genes are TRBV5-1 and TRBJ2-7; a weak D match, TRBD1 (5 bases). The CDR3 totals 15 residues. V was shortened by 0 bases and J by 3 bases, with 13 bases between the two germline ends. Germline-derived CDR1 and CDR2 are SGHRS and YFSETQ. The CDR3 spells CASSLAGVGHYEQYF. DNA for the CDR3: TGCGCCAGCAGCTTGGCTGGAGTCGGACACTACGAGCAGTACTTC.

This chain connects TRBV7-3 to TRBJ1-1; possible D gene TRBD1, 5 bases. V lost 5 bases and J 12 bases, leaving 19 bases between the germline ends. This CDR3 is 13 amino acids long. CDR1 SGHTA and CDR2 FQGTGA come from the germline V gene. As DNA, the CDR3 is TGTGCCAGCAGCCCACGTCGGGGGACCGCTCCTTTCTTT. Protein product: CASSPRRGTAPFF. The variable domain in full, with the rest retrieved from reference TRBV7-3 and TRBJ1-1, is GAGVSQTPSNKVTEKGKYVELRCDPISGHTALYWYRQSLGQGPEFLIYFQGTGAADDSGLPNDRFFAVRPEGSVSTLKIQRTERGDSAVYLCASSPRRGTAPFFGQGTRLTVV.

The chain couples TRBV21-1 to TRBJ2-7; whether TRBD1, the table's D call, matches the DNA was not checked. TRBV21-1 is listed as a pseudogene. The CDR3 sequence is 19 residues long. In DNA form, the CDR3 reads TGTGCCAGCAGCAAAAGGTGGAATGTCACAGCCTCAAACTCCTACGAGCAGTACTTC. Translation: CASSKRWNVTASNSYEQYF.

By sample share, this clone is hyperexpanded. Other nucleotide sequences from this sample produce the same CDR3. CDR3 DNA sequence: TGTGCCAGCTCACCGGGTGGCAGCTATGGCTACACCTTC. It yields the protein CASSPGGSYGYTF. V usage is TRBV18 and J usage is TRBJ1-2; the D is unclear. Germline lookup yields CDR1 KGHSH and CDR2 LQKENI. V lost 3 bases to trimming and J lost 4 bases, with 9 bases between them. The CDR3 length is 13 residues.

The gene calls are TRBV11-2 and TRBJ2-1; D might be TRBD2 (5 bases). Germline assignment: CDR1 SGHAT and CDR2 FQNNGV. This CDR3 comprises 15 residues. Trimming pared 1 base from V and 7 bases from J, leaving 14 bases between. DNA for the CDR3: TGTGCCAGCAGCTTAGCTCGACCTAGCTCAAATGAGCAGTTCTTC. Protein product: CASSLARPSSNEQFF.

The rearrangement links TRBV7-8 to TRBJ2-3, with D perhaps matching TRBD1 (5 bases). The CDR3 is 14 amino acids. V was cut by 0 bases and J by 3 bases, with 7 bases left in between. Germline assignment: CDR1 SGHVS and CDR2 FQNEAQ. The CDR3 region has the DNA TGTGCCAGCAGCTTAGCCAGGACAACAGATACGCAGTATTTT. Its translation: CASSLARTTDTQYF.

The chain employs TRBV7-9 and TRBJ1-2; 10 nucleotides line up with TRBD1. The CDR3 is made up of 15 amino acids. V lost 4 bases to trimming and J lost 4 bases; unmatched junction nucleotides: 6. Germline-derived CDR1 and CDR2 are SEHNR and FQNEAQ (reference sequence). The DNA for the CDR3 is TGTGCCAGCAGCTCCAGGGACAGGGGAGTCTATGGCTACACCTTC. Translating gives CASSSRDRGVYGYTF. The full variable domain, with the rest looked up from reference TRBV7-9 and TRBJ1-2, is DTGVSQNPRHKITKRGQNVTFRCDPISEHNRLYWYRQTLGQGPEFLTYFQNEAQLEKSRLLSDRFSAERPKGSFSTLEIQRTEQGDSAMYLCASSSRDRGVYGYTFGSGTRLTVV.

The chain links TRBV15 to TRBJ2-3, with unresolved D. V was cut by 3 bases and J by 5 bases, with 6 bases left in between. This CDR3 spans 12 amino acids. Germline loops: CDR1 LNHNV, CDR2 YYDKDF (reference sequence). The CDR3 DNA follows: TGTGCCACCAGCAGGTTGGGAGATACGCAGTATTTT. Amino acids: CATSRLGDTQYF. The complete variable domain, with remaining parts taken from reference TRBV15 and TRBJ2-3, reads DAMVIQNPRYQVTQFGKPVTLSCSQTLNHNVMYWYQQKSSQAPKLLFHYYDKDFNNEADTPDNFQSRRPNTSFCFLDIRSPGLGDTAMYLCATSRLGDTQYFGPGTRLTVL.

The chain has TRBV11-2 and TRBJ1-2; D ambiguous. The germline V gene encodes CDR1 SGHAT and CDR2 FQNNGV. V dropped 0 bases and J dropped 3 bases, with 20 bases sitting between them. The CDR3 is 18 residues long. CDR3 protein: CASSLDPAPTAEYYGYTF. The CDR3, as DNA: TGTGCCAGCAGCTTAGATCCTGCCCCCACAGCCGAATACTATGGCTACACCTTC.

The J gene is TRBJ2-7, the V gene TRBV2; tentatively, D is TRBD2 (5 bases). The CDR3 covers 14 residues. From germline, CDR1 is SNHLY and CDR2 FYNNEI. V was trimmed by 7 bases and J by 0 bases, leaving 13 bases between them. In nucleotides, the CDR3 is TGTGCCAGCACCATTCCCGGGGTCTCCTACGAGCAGTACTTC. Protein product: CASTIPGVSYEQYF.

This rearrangement joins TRBV11-2 to TRBJ2-3; no firm D call. This CDR3 is 11 amino acids long. V lost 3 bases and J 6 bases, leaving 4 bases between the germline ends. CDR1 is SGHAT, CDR2 FQNNGV, per germline. CDR3 sequence: CASSLYDTQYF. DNA of the CDR3: TGTGCCAGCAGCTTGTACGATACGCAGTATTTT.

V and J are TRBV10-2 and TRBJ1-4; D possibly corresponds to TRBD1 (5 bases). This CDR3 region has 13 residues. Looked up from germline, CDR1 is WSHSY and CDR2 is SAAADI. Between the trimmed V and J ends, which lost 6 bases and 8 bases, there was a span of 13 bases. The DNA for the CDR3 is TGCGCCAGCAGGGCTGGGGGGTCGGAAAAACTGTTTTTT. Encoded protein: CASRAGGSEKLFF.

V and J are TRBV7-9 and TRBJ1-2; TRBD1 agrees at 7 bases. The V and J ends lost 3 bases and 4 bases, in that order; junction bases with no gene match: 8. Germline V gene data show CDR1 as SEHNR and CDR2 as FQNEAQ (reference sequence). The CDR3 spans 15 residues. Written as DNA, the CDR3 is TGTGCCAGCAGCTTTAAAGACAGGGAGGTCTATGGCTACACCTTC. This sequence encodes CASSFKDREVYGYTF.

CDR3 nucleotides: TGTGCCAGCAGAAGCGGGGGGCCCGGAACGCAGTATTTT. This sequence encodes CASRSGGPGTQYF. The V call is TRBV6-6, the J call TRBJ2-3, with 9 positions matching TRBD2. With V trimmed by 6 bases and J by 9 bases, 7 bases remained unmatched. Germline CDR1 is MNHNY and CDR2 is SVGAGI (reference sequence). The CDR3 runs to 13 residues.

The V call is TRBV5-6, the J call TRBJ1-1; no clear D gene. The CDR3 length is 16 residues. Germline V gene data show CDR1 as SGHDT and CDR2 as YYEEEE. V lost 6 bases and J lost 0, with 18 bases in between. The CDR3 region is CASIRRFGTMNTEAFF. DNA of the CDR3: TGTGCCAGCATCCGGAGGTTTGGAACCATGAACACTGAAGCTTTCTTT.

This clone is a singleton in its sample. The chain is built from TRBV18 and TRBJ1-4; D is perhaps TRBD1 (5 bases). CDR3 length: 16 residues. Trimming took 2 bases from V and 0 from J, leaving 10 bases between them. The germline gives CDR1 KGHSH, CDR2 LQKENI. The CDR3 DNA is TGTGCCAGCTCACCATGGGGGAGTGCAACTAATGAAAAACTGTTTTTT. This translates into CASSPWGSATNEKLFF.

This chain connects TRBV9 to TRBJ1-2; maybe TRBD1 (6 bases). CDR3 length: 16 amino acids. Germline V gene sequence: CDR1 SGDLS, CDR2 YYNGEE. Trimming pared 5 bases from V and 6 bases from J, leaving 23 bases between. The CDR3 region is CASSPESKRAGDGYTF. The CDR3 bases are TGTGCCAGCAGTCCAGAATCAAAGAGGGCAGGGGATGGCTACACCTTC.

The gene calls are TRBV6-6 and TRBJ1-2; D possibly corresponds to TRBD1 (5 bases). The V end lost 2 bases, the J end lost 2 bases, and 9 bases lay between the germline ends. The CDR3 is 14 amino acids. Germline CDR1 and CDR2: MNHNY and SVGAGI (reference sequence). The CDR3 nucleotides read TGTGCCAGCAGTTACCCCAAGGGGAACTATGGCTACACCTTC. Protein: CASSYPKGNYGYTF.

V gene TRBV4-2 combines with J gene TRBJ2-5; a possible D gene is TRBD1 (5 bases). CDR3 length equals 15 residues. The germline V gene encodes CDR1 LGHNA and CDR2 YNFKEQ. The germline V and J ends were trimmed by 0 bases and 2 bases, with 10 bases remaining between them. CDR3 bases: TGTGCCAGCAGCCAAGATGTGGCAGGGCAAGAGACCCAGTACTTC. The encoded protein is CASSQDVAGQETQYF.

V usage is TRBV4-1 and J usage is TRBJ1-2; D call uncertain. Germline V gene sequence: CDR1 MGHRA, CDR2 YSYEKL. The CDR3 runs to 15 residues. Trimming shortened V by 1 base and J by 4 bases, and 13 bases separated the two germline ends. The CDR3 DNA is TGCGCCAGCAGCCAAGGCCCGACGGCGGTCTATGGCTACACCTTC. This translates into CASSQGPTAVYGYTF.

This clone was seen only once. The rearrangement links TRBV5-1 to TRBJ1-4; 7 bases are shared with TRBD1. Trimming removed 0 bases from V and 6 bases from J; junction bases left unmatched: 5. CDR1 and CDR2 from the germline V gene are SGHRS and YFSETQ. The CDR3 has 15 residues. The CDR3 is CASSLGTGGDEKLFF. The DNA for the CDR3 is TGCGCCAGCAGCTTGGGGACAGGAGGGGATGAAAAACTGTTTTTT.